One sample yielded the 29 T cell receptor beta chains listed below, sequenced in a study of T cell responses to AZD1222 COVID-19 vaccine. Some clones are missing from TCRdb's copy, which holds only in-frame ones; the method was immunoSEQ multiplex PCR. The sample has 90,000 to 150,000 clones; roughly 87% are singletons. The sequencing used peripheral blood, collected 28 days after the second AZD1222 dose. The receptors shown here come from an adult who received the AZD1222 COVID-19 vaccine.

This clone came up once. This rearrangement joins TRBV18 to TRBJ2-2; D may be TRBD1 (6 bases). Trimming pared 3 bases from V and 7 bases from J, leaving 12 bases between. Germline V CDR1 and CDR2: KGHSH, LQKENI. CDR3 size: 14 residues. The CDR3 loop is CASSPGQMGGELFF. The CDR3 region has the DNA TGTGCCAGCTCACCGGGACAAATGGGCGGGGAGCTGTTTTTT.

The V and J genes are TRBV21-1 and TRBJ1-2; no DNA check was done on the table's D call, TRBD1. TRBV21-1 has pseudogene status. The CDR3 sequence is 16 residues long. CDR3 amino acids: CASSNRWPRTGDGYTF. CDR3 sequence (DNA): TGTGCCAGCAGCAACCGTTGGCCGAGGACAGGGGATGGCTACACCTTC.

The chain recombines TRBV7-2 with TRBJ2-3; D is unclear. Germline CDR1 reads SGHTA; CDR2 reads FQGNSA. The length of the CDR3 is 14 residues. V was clipped by 5 bases and J by 4 bases, with 13 bases between them. The CDR3 sequence: CASSPQSPPDTQYF. As DNA, the CDR3 is TGTGCCAGCAGCCCCCAGTCCCCGCCAGATACGCAGTATTTT.

The chain employs TRBV19 and TRBJ1-4, with 7 nucleotides matching TRBD1. V was pared by 6 bases and J by 3 bases, with 7 bases of the junction left unmatched. The CDR3 runs 15 residues. Germline lookup yields CDR1 LNHDA and CDR2 SQIVND (reference sequence). The CDR3 here is CASRAGGAPNEKLFF. In DNA, the CDR3 is TGTGCCAGTAGGGCAGGGGGAGCCCCTAATGAAAAACTGTTTTTT.

The chain employs TRBV30 and TRBJ2-1; the match to TRBD2 covers 11 bases. The CDR3 totals 12 residues. The germline gives CDR1 GTSNPN, CDR2 SVGIG (reference sequence). V lost 3 bases, J lost 16 bases, and 8 bases stayed unmatched. CDR3 sequence (DNA): TGTGCCTGGAGCCTTAGCGGGGGGGCTAGATTCTTC. It translates to CAWSLSGGARFF.

The chain uses TRBV5-5 and TRBJ1-4; D ambiguous. The CDR3 is 15 residues long. In germline, CDR1 is SGHKS, CDR2 YYEKEE (reference sequence). V was shortened by 6 bases and J by 7 bases, with 19 bases between the two germline ends. The CDR3 DNA reads as TGTGCCAGCAAACGTCTTATGACTTCGGGTGAAAAACTGTTTTTT. Protein sequence: CASKRLMTSGEKLFF.

This chain links TRBV18 with TRBJ2-2, with D hard to call. CDR3 length equals 15 residues. V was clipped by 2 bases and J by 3 bases, with 10 bases between them. The germline V gene encodes CDR1 KGHSH and CDR2 LQKENI. The CDR3 sequence is CASSPWSEDTGELFF. Written as DNA, the CDR3 is TGTGCCAGCTCACCATGGTCAGAGGACACCGGGGAGCTGTTTTTT.

J is TRBJ2-2 and V is TRBV7-7, with 7 bases that match TRBD2. In germline, CDR1 is SSHAT, CDR2 FNYEAQ (reference sequence). This CDR3 comprises 16 residues. With 4 bases clipped from V and 4 bases from J, the junction kept 9 bases outside the gene matches. CDR3 in amino acids: CASSSAPPGGTGELFF. In DNA form, the CDR3 reads TGTGCCAGCAGCTCAGCCCCCCCGGGAGGCACCGGGGAGCTGTTTTTT.

DNA of the CDR3: TGTGCCATCAACGGACAGGGTAAAGGGAGAAACACTGAAGCTTTCTTT. This gives the protein CAINGQGKGRNTEAFF. The V and J genes are TRBV28 and TRBJ1-1; 8 bases fit TRBD1. This CDR3 spans 16 amino acids. The V gene's germline CDR1 is MDHEN and CDR2 SYDVKM. J was trimmed by 2 bases and V by 10 bases; bases with no gene match: 15.

CDR3 region: CASSSQTSGYTGELFF. In DNA, the CDR3 is TGTGCCAGCAGCTCACAAACTAGCGGCTACACCGGGGAGCTGTTTTTT. The chain recombines TRBV7-2 with TRBJ2-2; 8 bases are a match to TRBD2. The CDR3 sequence is 16 residues long. Germline CDR1 is SGHTA and CDR2 is FQGNSA. With 4 bases clipped from V and 3 bases from J, the junction kept 7 bases outside the gene matches.

The table lists this clone with a few counts. This sequence joins TRBV6-6 and TRBJ1-5; D ambiguous. Germline V gene lookup returns CDR1 MNHNY and CDR2 SVGAGI (reference sequence). This CDR3 comprises 13 residues. V was cut by 6 bases and J by 7 bases, with 13 bases left in between. CDR3 region: CASSPEGMQPQHF. CDR3 nucleotide sequence: TGTGCCAGCAGCCCCGAAGGGATGCAGCCCCAGCATTTT.

This clone has just a few counts. The V gene is TRBV3-1 (or the pseudogene TRBV3-2), the J gene TRBJ1-6; possible D gene TRBD1, 6 bases. The CDR3 is 16 amino acids. Germline V gene data show CDR1 as LGHDT and CDR2 as YNNKEL (reference sequence). V dropped 8 bases and J dropped 6 bases, with 20 bases sitting between them. In DNA form, the CDR3 reads TGTGCCAGCGGCCCCGTAGGGGAGGGGGGTAATTCACCCCTCCACTTT. This gives the protein CASGPVGEGGNSPLHF.

The chain combines TRBV3-1 (or the pseudogene TRBV3-2) with TRBJ2-2, with 14 bases aligning to TRBD2. From germline, CDR1 is LGHDT and CDR2 YNNKEL (reference sequence). This CDR3 has 17 residues. V was clipped by 5 bases and J by 6 bases; unmatched bases: 8. CDR3 in DNA: TGTGCCAGCAGCTACTCGGGACTAGCGGGAGTCGCCGGGGAGCTGTTTTTT. It encodes CASSYSGLAGVAGELFF.

This chain connects TRBV11-2 to TRBJ1-4; 7 bases fit TRBD1. The CDR3 has 11 amino acids. Germline V CDR1 and CDR2: SGHAT, FQNNGV. DNA for the CDR3: TGTGCGACAGGGAGTAATGAAAAACTGTTTTTT. This gives the protein CATGSNEKLFF.

V and J are TRBV5-1 and TRBJ1-2; D gene uncertain. Germline-derived CDR1 and CDR2 are SGHRS and YFSETQ. CDR3 size: 13 residues. Trimming shortened V by 2 bases and J by 9 bases, and 14 bases separated the two germline ends. CDR3 DNA sequence: TGCGCCAGCAGCTTTGGGCAGGCCGGGAGCTACACCTTC. Translated, it gives CASSFGQAGSYTF.

The V call is TRBV6-1, the J call TRBJ2-5, with 10 bases fitting TRBD2. V was clipped by 1 base and J by 4 bases; unmatched bases: 0. Germline V gene sequence: CDR1 MNHNS, CDR2 SASEGT. This CDR3 region has 14 residues. CDR3 amino acids: CASSEGTSGETQYF. The CDR3 DNA follows: TGTGCCAGCAGTGAAGGGACTAGCGGAGAGACCCAGTACTTC.

The rearrangement joins TRBV4-2 to TRBJ1-2; D gene unclear. Germline V gives CDR1 LGHNA, CDR2 YNFKEQ. Between the trimmed V and J ends, which lost 2 bases and 7 bases, there was a span of 23 bases. CDR3 length: 17 residues. The CDR3 here is CASSQPRTDQLLGGYTF. DNA of the CDR3: TGTGCCAGCAGCCAACCTCGGACGGACCAACTTCTGGGTGGCTACACCTTC.

In DNA, the CDR3 is TGCGCCAGCAGCTTGGCAGGGGGCGAAAACACCATATATTTT. Its protein is CASSLAGGENTIYF. The chain is built from TRBV5-1 and TRBJ1-3; 8 bases map to TRBD1. Germline CDR1 reads SGHRS; CDR2 reads YFSETQ. CDR3 length: 14 residues. Trimming cost V 0 bases and J 6 bases; bases outside gene matches: 2.

The genes are TRBV28 and TRBJ1-5; D may be TRBD1 (6 bases). Germline CDR1 reads MDHEN; CDR2 reads SYDVKM. There are 15 residues in the CDR3. The germline V and J ends were trimmed by 3 bases and 3 bases, with 12 bases remaining between them. The CDR3 reads CASSFIGQINQPQHF. In DNA, the CDR3 is TGTGCCAGCAGTTTCATCGGACAGATCAATCAGCCCCAGCATTTT.

The CDR3 here is CASSSPTDRGQKGDQPQHF. The CDR3 region has the DNA TGTGCCAGCAGTTCCCCAACCGACAGGGGGCAAAAGGGGGATCAGCCCCAGCATTTT. This sequence joins TRBV28 and TRBJ1-5, with 10 positions matching TRBD1. CDR1 MDHEN and CDR2 SYDVKM come from the germline V gene. CDR3 length: 19 amino acids. V was clipped by 4 bases and J by 5 bases; unmatched bases: 17.

The rearrangement links TRBV7-9 to TRBJ1-3; 9 bases map to TRBD1. J lost 4 bases, V lost 4 bases, and 5 bases had no gene match. The V gene's germline CDR1 is SEHNR and CDR2 FQNEAQ (reference sequence). CDR3 length: 15 amino acids. CDR3 coding DNA: TGTGCCAGCAGCTCGGACAGGGGCTCAGGAAACACCATATATTTT. This sequence encodes CASSSDRGSGNTIYF.

The V gene is TRBV6-2 or TRBV6-3, the J gene TRBJ2-7; 8 nucleotides agree with TRBD2. J gave up 1 base and V 2 bases, and 7 bases lay outside the gene matches. From germline, CDR1 is MNHEY and CDR2 SVGEGT. This CDR3 contains 16 residues. For the CDR3, the DNA is TGTGCCAGCAGTTACAACCCCGGGGGGGTTTCCTACGAGCAGTACTTC. It is translated as CASSYNPGGVSYEQYF.

J is TRBJ2-1 and V is TRBV7-2, with TRBD1 matching over 7 bases. Trimming cost V 5 bases and J 3 bases; bases outside gene matches: 4. This CDR3 contains 14 residues. Germline CDR1 reads SGHTA; CDR2 reads FQGNSA. The DNA for the CDR3 is TGTGCCAGCAGCACGGGACAGCTCTACAATGAGCAGTTCTTC. Encoded protein: CASSTGQLYNEQFF. Looking up the rest from reference TRBV7-2 and TRBJ2-1 gives the full variable domain: GAGVSQSPSNKVTEKGKDVELRCDPISGHTALYWYRQSLGQGLEFLIYFQGNSAPDKSGLPSDRFSAERTGGSVSTLTIQRTQQEDSAVYLCASSTGQLYNEQFFGPGTRLTVL.

The sample holds one count of this clone. This rearrangement joins TRBV6-5 to TRBJ2-7, with D tentatively TRBD2 (7 bases). The CDR3 totals 13 residues. Germline V gives CDR1 MNHEY, CDR2 SVGAGI. With 2 bases removed from V and 5 bases from J, the gap between germline ends came to 10 bases. CDR3 sequence reads: CASSYGGAHEQYF. For the CDR3, the DNA is TGTGCCAGCAGTTACGGGGGGGCCCACGAGCAGTACTTC.

The chain joins TRBV7-6 to TRBJ2-7, with D perhaps assigned TRBD1 or TRBD2 (5 bases each). In germline, CDR1 is SGHVS, CDR2 FNYEAQ. The CDR3 is 14 amino acids. V dropped 5 bases and J dropped 0 bases, with 11 bases sitting between them. CDR3 amino acids: CASSTGRSSYEQYF. The CDR3 region has the DNA TGTGCCAGCAGCACGGGACGAAGCTCCTACGAGCAGTACTTC.

The chain carries TRBV2 and TRBJ2-3; 16 positions agree with TRBD2. The CDR3 length is 16 residues. CDR1 and CDR2 from the germline V gene are SNHLY and FYNNEI. The V and J ends lost 4 bases and 5 bases, in that order; junction bases with no gene match: 3. The CDR3 DNA reads as TGTGCCAGCAGTGGCGGGACTAGCGGGGGGGAAGATACGCAGTATTTT. This sequence encodes CASSGGTSGGEDTQYF. Supplemented by reference TRBV2 and TRBJ2-3, the full variable domain reads EPEVTQTPSHQVTQMGQEVILRCVPISNHLYFYWYRQILGQKVEFLVSFYNNEISEKSEIFDDQFSVERPDGSNFTLKIRSTKLEDSAMYFCASSGGTSGGEDTQYFGPGTRLTVL.

The chain recombines TRBV6-5 with TRBJ1-1; TRBD1 aligns across 9 bases. The CDR3 runs 15 residues. V trimming: 4 bases; J trimming: 5 bases; junction bases outside the gene matches: 8. CDR1 and CDR2 (germline): MNHEY, SVGAGI. CDR3 amino acids: CASSSSADRGTEAFF. The CDR3 DNA reads TGTGCCAGCAGTTCCTCTGCCGACAGGGGGACTGAAGCTTTCTTT.

This chain joins TRBV5-6 and TRBJ2-7; D is perhaps TRBD2 (6 bases). The germline CDR1 and CDR2 sequences are SGHDT and YYEEEE. The CDR3 is made up of 13 amino acids. The V gene lost 3 bases and the J gene lost 4 bases, with 11 bases spanning the gap. The chain's CDR3 is CASSSAGNYEQYF. CDR3 DNA: TGTGCCAGCAGCTCGGCGGGAAATTACGAGCAGTACTTC.

The CDR3 DNA follows: TGTGCCAGCAGTATTAATAGCAATCAGCCCCAGCATTTT. Translation gives CASSINSNQPQHF. The V and J genes are TRBV6-2 or TRBV6-3 and TRBJ1-5, with D hard to call. The CDR3 is 13 amino acids. Trimming took off 5 bases at V and 0 bases at J, with 5 bases between the two ends. Germline lookup yields CDR1 MNHEY and CDR2 SVGEGT.